This T cell receptor delta chain was sequenced for a study of gamma-delta chains in newborns, infants, children. Study context: Microbial exposure reportedly drives polyclonal innate γδ T cell expansion after birth.

TCRdb reprocessed the reads through CATT. The profile shows 6,500 to 8,000 delta-chain clones, about 11% of them singletons. The V gene end was trimmed by 2 bases and the J gene end by 0 bases; junction bases not matched to a gene: 17. There are 19 residues in the CDR3. From germline, CDR1 is GEAIGNYY and CDR2 EKD. The sequence derives from a child who was a newborn, infant or young child, either healthy, febrile or measles-vaccinated (not recorded which). Sequencing was carried out using blood. The chain couples TRDV2 to TRDJ1; 7 bases fit TRDD3. CDR3 nucleotides: TGTGCCTGTGACAACCTGCACGGGATACACGAGACCAACACCGATAAACTCATCTTT. Protein: CACDNLHGIHETNTDKLIF.